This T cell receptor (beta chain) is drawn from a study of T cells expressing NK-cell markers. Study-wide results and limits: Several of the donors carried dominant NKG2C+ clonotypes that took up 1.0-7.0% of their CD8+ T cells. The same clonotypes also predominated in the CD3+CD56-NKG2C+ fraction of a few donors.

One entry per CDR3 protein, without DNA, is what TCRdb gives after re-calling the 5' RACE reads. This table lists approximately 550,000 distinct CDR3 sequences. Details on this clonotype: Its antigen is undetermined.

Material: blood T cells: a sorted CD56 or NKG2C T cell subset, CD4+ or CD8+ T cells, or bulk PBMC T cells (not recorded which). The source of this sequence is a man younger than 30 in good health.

CDR3 residues: CASSLEVGATEAFF. The chain is built from TRBV7-6 and TRBJ1-1; TCRdb calls TRBD1, which cannot be checked without DNA. The CDR3 is 14 amino acids. Germline V gene sequence: CDR1 SGHVS, CDR2 FNYEAQ.